This TCR beta chain emerged from a study of blood T cell repertoires in COVID-19. Study summary: The United States, Italy and Spain provided the acute and convalescent COVID-19 samples. PBMCs, B-cell-depleted T cells, or T cells were the source of the cDNA or gDNA that made up the material.

TCRdb's table, derived via immunoSEQ multiplex PCR, lists solely in-frame clones and lacks some. The sample shows about 98,000 clones, around 80% of them seen only once. This receptor was identified in a man in his 60s with acute or convalescent COVID-19. The specimen was peripheral blood.

The CDR3, as DNA: TGTGCCAGCAGCCCTAGCACAGATACGCAGTATTTT. This gives the protein CASSPSTDTQYF. The chain links TRBV5-4 to TRBJ2-3; D unclear. This CDR3 contains 12 residues. Germline V gives CDR1 SGHNT, CDR2 YYREEE (reference sequence). V was trimmed by 4 bases and J by 0 bases, leaving 3 bases between them.